The 15 T cell receptor beta chains reported below all come from one sample, sequenced in a study of shared clonotypes between healthy human individuals. Sequencing used immunoSEQ multiplex PCR; TCRdb keeps in-frame clones, though not all of them. The table records around 1.1 million clones, approximately 80% of them present only once. Input material: memory CD4+ T cells from PBMCs. The sample's subset: CD45RA-negative fraction. The receptor set was obtained from a man aged 18 to 29 in good health. Some clones in this sample may be carry-over from other donors' samples.

The V call is TRBV18, the J call TRBJ2-2; D uncertain. Germline-derived CDR1 and CDR2 are KGHSH and LQKENI. V dropped 3 bases and J dropped 0 bases, with 14 bases sitting between them. The CDR3 spans 17 residues. The CDR3: CASSPPSVASNTGELFF. The CDR3 DNA is TGTGCCAGCTCACCCCCTTCGGTTGCGTCGAACACCGGGGAGCTGTTTTTT.

As for this clone: The germline gene is not matched at one end of the junction; a read error may be the cause. This chain connects TRBV9 to TRBJ2-1, with D perhaps TRBD1 (5 bases). The CDR3 consists of 15 residues. In germline, CDR1 is SGDLS, CDR2 YYNGEE. CDR3 in DNA: TGTGCCAGCACCGTAGAAGGGGCCATATACAATGAGCAGTTCTTC. This sequence encodes CASTVEGAIYNEQFF.

This clone was observed a handful of times. The chain links TRBV5-6 to TRBJ2-7, with 7 bases fitting TRBD1. The CDR3 is 13 residues long. Germline V gene sequence: CDR1 SGHDT, CDR2 YYEEEE. The V and J ends lost 4 bases and 3 bases, in that order; junction bases with no gene match: 4. In DNA form, the CDR3 reads TGTGCCAGCAGCCCGGGACAGCTCTACGAGCAGTACTTC. Protein product: CASSPGQLYEQYF.

The chain carries TRBV7-8 and TRBJ2-5, with 8 bases lining up with TRBD2. Germline trimming cut 3 bases from V and 5 bases from J; bases unmatched to any gene: 8. The germline gives CDR1 SGHVS, CDR2 FQNEAQ. The CDR3 length is 15 residues. CDR3 nucleotides: TGTGCCAGCAGCTTCGACGGGAGGGCCGGGGAGACCCAGTACTTC. Translating it yields CASSFDGRAGETQYF. Full variable domain (outside the CDR3, taken from reference TRBV7-8 and TRBJ2-5): GAGVSQSPRYKVAKRGQDVALRCDPISGHVSLFWYQQALGQGPEFLTYFQNEAQLDKSGLPSDRFFAERPEGSVSTLKIQRTQQEDSAVYLCASSFDGRAGETQYFGPGTRLLVL.

V usage is TRBV4-3 and J usage is TRBJ1-5, with D unresolved. The CDR3 loop spans 14 amino acids. Germline values: CDR1 LGHNA, CDR2 YSLEER. V lost 0 bases and J 7 bases, leaving 10 bases between the germline ends. For the CDR3, the DNA is TGCGCCAGCAGCCAAGATACGGGAACCCAGCCCCAGCATTTT. It is translated as CASSQDTGTQPQHF.

This clone appeared many times. Other DNA sequences in the same sample also yield this CDR3. The chain links TRBV5-1 to TRBJ1-1; D uncertain. The CDR3 has 12 amino acids. V was clipped by 1 base and J by 0 bases, with 1 base between them. From germline, CDR1 is SGHRS and CDR2 YFSETQ. Here the CDR3 reads CASSLMNTEAFF. CDR3 sequence (DNA): TGCGCCAGCAGCTTGATGAACACTGAAGCTTTCTTT.

V usage is TRBV7-8 and J usage is TRBJ2-5; D is ambiguous. The assigned J gene may be wrong: the sequence end matches TRBJ2-7 better. Germline CDR1 reads SGHVS; CDR2 reads FQNEAQ. This CDR3 is built from 12 residues. The CDR3 nucleotides read TGTGCCACGAGTGGCGGATCCTACGAGCAGTACTTC. As protein: CATSGGSYEQYF.

The chain links TRBV2 to TRBJ2-7; a possible D gene is TRBD2 (6 bases). This CDR3 has 14 amino acids. The germline V gene has CDR1 SNHLY and CDR2 FYNNEI. The V end lost 5 bases, the J end lost 6 bases, and 17 bases lay between the germline ends. CDR3 coding DNA: TGTGCCAGCAGTTACCGGGACGGGGGAAGCGAGCAGTACTTC. Protein sequence: CASSYRDGGSEQYF.

This clone was seen more than once but under ten times. This chain uses TRBV7-9 with TRBJ1-2; 8 bases line up with TRBD1. Trimming removed 5 bases from V and 5 bases from J; junction bases left unmatched: 10. The germline CDR1 and CDR2 sequences are SEHNR and FQNEAQ (reference sequence). The CDR3 has 15 amino acids. The CDR3 bases are TGTGCCAGCAGCCCGGCCGGGACAGGCTCATATGGCTACACCTTC. Translation gives CASSPAGTGSYGYTF.

The V gene is TRBV7-6, the J gene TRBJ2-3; 8 nucleotides align to TRBD2. The V gene's germline CDR1 is SGHVS and CDR2 FNYEAQ. The CDR3 runs to 15 residues. J gave up 6 bases and V 1 base, and 6 bases lay outside the gene matches. Here the CDR3 reads CASSLGGSGSDTQYF. For the CDR3, the DNA is TGTGCCAGCAGCTTAGGGGGAAGCGGGAGCGATACGCAGTATTTT.

This chain links TRBV10-1 with TRBJ2-1; D remains ambiguous. The germline CDR1 and CDR2 sequences are WNHNN and SYGVQD (reference sequence). V was trimmed by 7 bases and J by 3 bases, leaving 10 bases between them. The CDR3 is 13 amino acids. The CDR3 DNA sequence: TGCGCCAGCAATGCACCTTTCTACAATGAGCAGTTCTTC. This translates into CASNAPFYNEQFF.

V is TRBV6-1 and J is TRBJ1-5; D may be TRBD1 (6 bases). Germline V gives CDR1 MNHNS, CDR2 SASEGT. Trimming left V 8 bases short and J 5 bases short, with 19 bases between. This CDR3 has 15 amino acids. The CDR3 DNA reads TGTGCCAGCCAGCCCGTGGGGGGCCTGGATCAGCCCCAGCATTTT. Its protein is CASQPVGGLDQPQHF.

This sequence joins TRBV28 and TRBJ1-1; 8 bases are shared with TRBD1. V lost 5 bases, J lost 4 bases, and 12 bases stayed unmatched. The CDR3 extends over 16 amino acids. The germline V gene has CDR1 MDHEN and CDR2 SYDVKM. In DNA form, the CDR3 reads TGTGCCAGCAGTCCTAGAACCAGGGGGCTCGGCACTGAAGCTTTCTTT. Its translation is CASSPRTRGLGTEAFF.

Remarks on this clone: Just one base apart from a much larger clone, this may be a read error. The gene calls are TRBV4-3 and TRBJ2-7, with TRBD1 matching over 10 bases. The CDR3 is 14 amino acids. Per germline, CDR1 LGHNA and CDR2 YSLEER. V lost 2 bases to trimming and J lost 3 bases; unmatched junction nucleotides: 1. This CDR3 is CASSQRTGGYEQYF. For the CDR3, the DNA is TGCGCCAGCAGCCAAAGGACAGGGGGCTACGAGCAGTACTTC.

The rearrangement joins TRBV9 to TRBJ1-1, with 7 nucleotides matching TRBD1. J was trimmed by 4 bases and V by 3 bases; bases with no gene match: 6. Looked up from germline, CDR1 is SGDLS and CDR2 is YYNGEE. There are 14 residues in the CDR3. The CDR3, as DNA: TGTGCCAGCAGCGCAGGGGGTTCGGGCACTGAAGCTTTCTTT. Protein product: CASSAGGSGTEAFF.